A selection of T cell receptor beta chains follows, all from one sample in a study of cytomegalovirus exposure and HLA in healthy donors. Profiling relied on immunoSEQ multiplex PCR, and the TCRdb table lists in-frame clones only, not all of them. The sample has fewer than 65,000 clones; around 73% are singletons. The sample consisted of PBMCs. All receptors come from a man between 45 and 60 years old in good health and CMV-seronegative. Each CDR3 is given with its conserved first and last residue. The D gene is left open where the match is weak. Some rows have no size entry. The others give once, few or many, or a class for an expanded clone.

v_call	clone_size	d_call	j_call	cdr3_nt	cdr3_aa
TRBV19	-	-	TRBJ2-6	TGTGCCAGTAGTACCGAGACTAGGCCTGGGGCCAACGTCCTGACTTTC	CASSTETRPGANVLTF
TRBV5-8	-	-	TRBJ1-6	TGTGCCAGCAGCCGCTCAATTGGGGCAATAGGCGTTTCACCCCTCCACTTT	CASSRSIGAIGVSPLHF
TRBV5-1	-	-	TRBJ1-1	TGCGCCAGCAGCTTGGACAGGAACACTGAAGCTTTCTTT	CASSLDRNTEAFF
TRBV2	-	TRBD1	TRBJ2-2	TGTGCCAGGGGGGACAGGGGGGACACCGGGGAGCTGTTTTTT	CARGDRGDTGELFF
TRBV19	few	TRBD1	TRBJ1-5	TGTGCCAGTAGTACGTTTAGACAGGGTGATCAGCCCCAGCATTTT	CASSTFRQGDQPQHF
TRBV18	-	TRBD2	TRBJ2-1	TGTGCCAGCTCACCACCTGGAGCTAGCGGGGGGTATTCCTACAATGAGCAGTTCTTC	CASSPPGASGGYSYNEQFF
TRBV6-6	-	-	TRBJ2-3	TGTGCCAGCAGTTACACCTCCGGGGGGCAGGGAGATACGCAGTATTTT	CASSYTSGGQGDTQYF
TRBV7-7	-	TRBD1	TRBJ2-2	TGTGCTAGCAGCGCCACCGACAGGGGGCTTCCCACCGGGGAGCTGTTTTTT	CASSATDRGLPTGELFF
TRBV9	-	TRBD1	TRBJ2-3	TGTGCCAGCAGCGTAAGACAGGGGTACATAGATACGCAGTATTTT	CASSVRQGYIDTQYF
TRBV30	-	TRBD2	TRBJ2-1	TGTGCCTGGAGACCACCGGGACTAAATGAGCAGTTCTTC	CAWRPPGLNEQFF
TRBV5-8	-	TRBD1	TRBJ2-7	TGTGCCAGCAGCTTGGGGTTTGAGGGGGCCCCCTACGAGCAGTACTTC	CASSLGFEGAPYEQYF
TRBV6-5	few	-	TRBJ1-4	TGTGCCAGCAGTCCACCCAATGGCGGAAAACTGTTTTTT	CASSPPNGGKLFF
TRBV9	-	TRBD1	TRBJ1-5	TGTGCCAGCAGCGAACAGGGGGGCAATCAGCCCCAGCATTTT	CASSEQGGNQPQHF
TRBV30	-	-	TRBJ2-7	TGTGCCTGGAGTGGTCCTTTCGGCGAGCAGTACTTC	CAWSGPFGEQYF